This TCR beta chain originates from a study of shared clonotypes between healthy human individuals. Healthy and HIV-negative, the adult donors had no recent acute infections or vaccinations. The donor cohort consisted entirely of Caucasian adults residing in Nashville, Tennessee. Points from the study as a whole: A small donor pool kept down the genetic and exposure-history diversity that was represented.

For this clone: Its antigen is still unknown.

Germline CDR1 and CDR2: SGHAT and FQDESV (reference sequence). CDR3 length: 15 amino acids. V was clipped by 1 base and J by 0 bases, with 7 bases between them. TCRdb's copy holds only in-frame clones and misses some; the assay was immunoSEQ multiplex PCR. Here the sample spans over 2 million clones, 85% to 95% being singletons. The clonotype was recovered from a man aged 18 to 29 in good health. Some clones in this sample may be carry-over from other donors' samples. The sequenced sample was naive CD4+ T cells from PBMCs. The subset: CD45RA+ positively selected. The chain recombines TRBV11-1 with TRBJ2-1; no clear D. CDR3 DNA: TGTGCCAGCAGCTTAGGGCCGGGCTCCTACAATGAGCAGTTCTTC. Translation: CASSLGPGSYNEQFF.